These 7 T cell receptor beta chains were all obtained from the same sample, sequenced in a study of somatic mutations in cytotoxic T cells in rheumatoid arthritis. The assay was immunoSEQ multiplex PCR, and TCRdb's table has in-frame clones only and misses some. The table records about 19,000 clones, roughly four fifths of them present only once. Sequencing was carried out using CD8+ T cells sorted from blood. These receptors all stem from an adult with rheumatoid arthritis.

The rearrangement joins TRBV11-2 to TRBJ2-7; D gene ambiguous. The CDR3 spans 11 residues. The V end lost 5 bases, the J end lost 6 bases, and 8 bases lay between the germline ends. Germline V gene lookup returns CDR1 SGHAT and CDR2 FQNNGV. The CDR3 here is CASSPDGEQYF. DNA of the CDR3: TGTGCCAGCAGCCCCGACGGCGAGCAGTACTTC.

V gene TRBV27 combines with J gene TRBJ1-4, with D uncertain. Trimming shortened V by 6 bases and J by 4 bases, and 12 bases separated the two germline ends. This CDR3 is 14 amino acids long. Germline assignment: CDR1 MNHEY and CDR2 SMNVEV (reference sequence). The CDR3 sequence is CASRAGMSNEKLFF. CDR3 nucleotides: TGTGCCAGCAGGGCCGGGATGAGTAATGAAAAACTGTTTTTT.

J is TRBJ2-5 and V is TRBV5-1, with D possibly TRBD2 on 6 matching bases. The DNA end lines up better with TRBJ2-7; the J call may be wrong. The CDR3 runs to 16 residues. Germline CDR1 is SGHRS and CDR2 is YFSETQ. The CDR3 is CASRDSTGTATYEQYF. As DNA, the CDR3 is TGCGCCAGCAGGGATTCTACCGGGACTGCAACCTACGAGCAGTACTTC.

The DNA for the CDR3 is TGTGCCAGCAGTAGATACGGACCGGTGGGGGACACTGAAGCTTTCTTT. As protein: CASSRYGPVGDTEAFF. The J gene is TRBJ1-1, the V gene TRBV27; possible D gene TRBD1, 5 bases. V lost 5 bases and J lost 3, with 19 bases in between. The CDR3 covers 16 residues. The germline V gene has CDR1 MNHEY and CDR2 SMNVEV (reference sequence).

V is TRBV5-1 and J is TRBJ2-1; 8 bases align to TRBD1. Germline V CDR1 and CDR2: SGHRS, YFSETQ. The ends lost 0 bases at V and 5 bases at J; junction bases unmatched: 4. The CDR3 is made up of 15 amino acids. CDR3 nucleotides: TGCGCCAGCAGCTTGGGGGACAGGCGAAACAATGAGCAGTTCTTC. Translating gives CASSLGDRRNNEQFF.

CDR3 region: CASSPKAGSGTEAFF. Here the CDR3 DNA reads TGTGCCAGCAGCCCAAAGGCGGGGAGCGGGACTGAAGCTTTCTTT. The chain links TRBV7-6 to TRBJ1-1; D is undetermined. CDR1 and CDR2 (germline): SGHVS, FNYEAQ. The CDR3 has 15 amino acids. Trimming cost V 5 bases and J 5 bases, with 18 bases left between them.

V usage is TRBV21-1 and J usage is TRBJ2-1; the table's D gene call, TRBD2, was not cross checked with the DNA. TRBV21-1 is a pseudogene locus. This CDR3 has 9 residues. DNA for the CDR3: TGTGCCAGCAACGGTGAGCAGTTCTTC. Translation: CASNGEQFF.